This TCR beta chain originates from a study of vaccination effects on CD4 cells after COVID-19. CDR3 length equals 17 residues. Looked up from germline, CDR1 is MDHEN and CDR2 is SYDVKM. The V gene lost 5 bases and the J gene lost 0 bases, with 17 bases spanning the gap. Viral peptide pools were used in the ViraFEST assay to expand antigen-specific CD4+ T cells, and sequencing came afterward. Having been cultured for roughly 11 days, the cells underwent CD4+ T cell isolation. Infection dated between March and December 2020, before the Alpha, Beta and Delta variants reached the United States. This clone was observed a handful of times. The antigen remains undetermined. The data were produced by immunoSEQ multiplex PCR, yet TCRdb's version contains in-frame clones alone and is incomplete. The sample records roughly 24,000 clones, approximately 79% being singletons.

This clonotype was obtained from a human donor who had a prior SARS-CoV-2 infection. This rearrangement joins TRBV28 to TRBJ1-3; tentative D call: TRBD1 (5 bases). The material was CD4+ T cells from PBMCs cultured with SARS-CoV-2 spike peptides, obtained before COVID-19 vaccination. The CDR3 region has the DNA TGTGCCAGCAGTGCCATAGGGTGGCAGGGCTCTGGAAACACCATATATTTT. Translation gives CASSAIGWQGSGNTIYF.